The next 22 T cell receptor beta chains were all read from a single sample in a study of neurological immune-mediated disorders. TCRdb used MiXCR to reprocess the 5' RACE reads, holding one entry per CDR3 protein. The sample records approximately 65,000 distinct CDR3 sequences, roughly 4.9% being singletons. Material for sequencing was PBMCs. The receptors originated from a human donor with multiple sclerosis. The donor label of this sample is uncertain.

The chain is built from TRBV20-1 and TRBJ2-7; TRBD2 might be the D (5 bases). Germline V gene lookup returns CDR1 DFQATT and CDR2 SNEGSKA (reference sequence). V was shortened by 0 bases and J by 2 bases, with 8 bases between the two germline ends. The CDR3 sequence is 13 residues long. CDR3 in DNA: TGCAGTGCTAGAGATGGAGGTACCTACGAGCAGTACTTC. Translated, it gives CSARDGGTYEQYF.

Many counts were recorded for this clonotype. CDR3 in amino acids: CSARGGRGMTGYTF. The CDR3 DNA reads as TGCAGTGCTAGAGGAGGACGGGGGATGACGGGCTACACCTTC. This sequence joins TRBV20-1 and TRBJ1-2; D is perhaps TRBD1 (5 bases). The ends were cut back, 1 base at V and 8 bases at J, with 17 bases in the middle. CDR3 length: 14 residues. Germline-derived CDR1 and CDR2 are DFQATT and SNEGSKA (reference sequence).

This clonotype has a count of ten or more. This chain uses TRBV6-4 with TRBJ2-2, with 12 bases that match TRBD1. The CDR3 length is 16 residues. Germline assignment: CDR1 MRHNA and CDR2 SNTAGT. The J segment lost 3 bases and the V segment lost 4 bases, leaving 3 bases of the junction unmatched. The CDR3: CASSAGTGGDTGELFF. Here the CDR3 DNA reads TGTGCCAGCAGTGCCGGGACAGGGGGCGACACCGGGGAGCTGTTTTTT.

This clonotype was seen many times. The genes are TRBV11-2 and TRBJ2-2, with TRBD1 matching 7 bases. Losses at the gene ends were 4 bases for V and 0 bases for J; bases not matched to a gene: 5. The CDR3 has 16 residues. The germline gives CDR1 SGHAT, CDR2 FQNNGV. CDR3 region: CASSSETGTNTGELFF. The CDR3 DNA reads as TGTGCCAGCAGCTCTGAGACAGGGACGAACACCGGGGAGCTGTTTTTT. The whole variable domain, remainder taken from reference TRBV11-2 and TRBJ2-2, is EAGVAQSPRYKIIEKRQSVAFWCNPISGHATLYWYQQILGQGPKLLIQFQNNGVVDDSQLPKDRFSAERLKGVDSTLKIQPAKLEDSAVYLCASSSETGTNTGELFFGEGSRLTVL.

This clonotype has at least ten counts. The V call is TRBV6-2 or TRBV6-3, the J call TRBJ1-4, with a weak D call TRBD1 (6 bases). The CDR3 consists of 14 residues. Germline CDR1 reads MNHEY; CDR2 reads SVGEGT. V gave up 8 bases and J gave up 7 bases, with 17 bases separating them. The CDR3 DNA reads TGTGCCAGCCAGGACACGGGGGGCTCTGAAAAACTGTTTTTT. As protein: CASQDTGGSEKLFF.

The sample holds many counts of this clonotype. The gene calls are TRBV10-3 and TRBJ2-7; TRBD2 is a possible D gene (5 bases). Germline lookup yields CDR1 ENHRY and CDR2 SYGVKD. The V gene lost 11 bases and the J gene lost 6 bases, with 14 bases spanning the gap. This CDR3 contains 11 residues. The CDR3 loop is CAVDSKGEQYF. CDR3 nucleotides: TGTGCCGTGGACTCGAAGGGCGAGCAGTACTTC.

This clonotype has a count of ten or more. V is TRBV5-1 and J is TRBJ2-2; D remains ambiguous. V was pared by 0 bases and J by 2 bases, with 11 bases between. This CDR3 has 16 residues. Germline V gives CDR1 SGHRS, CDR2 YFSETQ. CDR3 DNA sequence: TGCGCCAGCAGCTTGGCGGCAGTCAGTAACACCGGGGAGCTGTTTTTT. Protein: CASSLAAVSNTGELFF.

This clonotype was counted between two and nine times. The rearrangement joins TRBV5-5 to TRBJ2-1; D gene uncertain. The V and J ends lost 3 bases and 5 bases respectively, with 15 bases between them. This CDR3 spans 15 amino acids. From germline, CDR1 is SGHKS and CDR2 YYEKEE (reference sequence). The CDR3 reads CASSSRAHLNNEQFF. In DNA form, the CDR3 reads TGTGCCAGCAGCTCAAGGGCCCATCTTAACAATGAGCAGTTCTTC.

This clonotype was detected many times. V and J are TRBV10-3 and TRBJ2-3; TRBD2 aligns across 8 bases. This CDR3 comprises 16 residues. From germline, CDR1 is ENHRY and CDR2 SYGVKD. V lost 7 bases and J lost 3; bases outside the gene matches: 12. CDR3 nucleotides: TGTGCCATCACCTCTAGTTCGGGGGGGGGTACAGATACGCAGTATTTT. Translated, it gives CAITSSSGGGTDTQYF.

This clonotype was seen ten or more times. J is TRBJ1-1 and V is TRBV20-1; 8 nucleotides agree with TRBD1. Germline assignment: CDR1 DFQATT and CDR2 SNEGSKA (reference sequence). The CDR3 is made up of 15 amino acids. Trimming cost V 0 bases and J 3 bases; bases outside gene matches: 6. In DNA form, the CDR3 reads TGCAGTGCTAGAGATCCAGGGGGCTCATACACTGAAGCTTTCTTT. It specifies CSARDPGGSYTEAFF.

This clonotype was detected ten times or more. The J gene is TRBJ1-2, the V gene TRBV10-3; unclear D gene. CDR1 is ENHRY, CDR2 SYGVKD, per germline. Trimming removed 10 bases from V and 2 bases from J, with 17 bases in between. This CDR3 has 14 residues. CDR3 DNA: TGTGCCAGTTGTGGGGAAGGCGTGAACTATGGCTACACCTTC. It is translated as CASCGEGVNYGYTF.

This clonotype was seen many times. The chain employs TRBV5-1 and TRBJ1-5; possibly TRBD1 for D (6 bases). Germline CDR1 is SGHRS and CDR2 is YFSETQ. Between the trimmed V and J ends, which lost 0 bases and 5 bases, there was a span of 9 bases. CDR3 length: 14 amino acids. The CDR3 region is CASSLAAGDQPQHF. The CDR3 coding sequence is TGCGCCAGCAGCTTGGCGGCAGGGGATCAGCCCCAGCATTTT.

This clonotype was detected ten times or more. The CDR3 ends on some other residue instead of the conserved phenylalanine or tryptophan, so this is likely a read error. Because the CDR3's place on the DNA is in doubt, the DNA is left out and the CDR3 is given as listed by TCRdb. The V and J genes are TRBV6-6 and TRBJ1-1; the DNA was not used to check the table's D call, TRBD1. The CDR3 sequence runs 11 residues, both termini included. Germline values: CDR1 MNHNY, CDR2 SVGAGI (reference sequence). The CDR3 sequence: CASSYSDRAIP.

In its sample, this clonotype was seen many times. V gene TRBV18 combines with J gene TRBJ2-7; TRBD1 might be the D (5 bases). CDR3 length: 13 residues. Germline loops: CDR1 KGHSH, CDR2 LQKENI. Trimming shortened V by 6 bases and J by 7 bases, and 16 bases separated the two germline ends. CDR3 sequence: CASSGQKNLEQYF. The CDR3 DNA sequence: TGTGCCAGCTCGGGGCAGAAGAACCTGGAGCAGTACTTC.

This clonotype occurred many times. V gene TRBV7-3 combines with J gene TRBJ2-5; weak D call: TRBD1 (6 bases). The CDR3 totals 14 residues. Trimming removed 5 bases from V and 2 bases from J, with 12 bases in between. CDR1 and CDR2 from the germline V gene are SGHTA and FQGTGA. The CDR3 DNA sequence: TGTGCCAGCAGCCCGACAGGTTTACAAGAGACCCAGTACTTC. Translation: CASSPTGLQETQYF.

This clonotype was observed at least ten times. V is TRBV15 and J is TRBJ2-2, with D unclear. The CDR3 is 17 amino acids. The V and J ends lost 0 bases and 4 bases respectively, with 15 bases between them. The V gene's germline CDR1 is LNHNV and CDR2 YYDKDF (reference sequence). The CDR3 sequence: CATSRDEVTMRTGELFF. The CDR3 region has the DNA TGTGCCACCAGCAGAGATGAGGTCACTATGCGCACCGGGGAGCTGTTTTTT.

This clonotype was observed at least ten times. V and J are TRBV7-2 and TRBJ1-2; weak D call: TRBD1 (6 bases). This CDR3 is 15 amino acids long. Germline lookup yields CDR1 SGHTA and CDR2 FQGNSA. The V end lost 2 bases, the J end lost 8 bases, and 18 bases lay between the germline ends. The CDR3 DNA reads TGTGCCAGCAGCTTAAACCCGGGACAAGTTAACGGCTACACCTTC. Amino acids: CASSLNPGQVNGYTF.

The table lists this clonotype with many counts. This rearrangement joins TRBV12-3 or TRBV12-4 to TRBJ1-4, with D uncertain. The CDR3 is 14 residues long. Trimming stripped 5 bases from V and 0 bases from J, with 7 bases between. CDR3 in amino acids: CASSRSSTNEKLFF. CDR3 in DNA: TGTGCCAGCAGTCGAAGCTCAACTAATGAAAAACTGTTTTTT.

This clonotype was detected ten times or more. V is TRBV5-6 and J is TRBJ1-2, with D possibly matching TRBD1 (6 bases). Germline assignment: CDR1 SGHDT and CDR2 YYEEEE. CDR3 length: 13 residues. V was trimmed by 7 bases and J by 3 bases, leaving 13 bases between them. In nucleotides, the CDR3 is TGTGCCAGCCGGAAACAGGGATACTATGGCTACACCTTC. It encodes CASRKQGYYGYTF.

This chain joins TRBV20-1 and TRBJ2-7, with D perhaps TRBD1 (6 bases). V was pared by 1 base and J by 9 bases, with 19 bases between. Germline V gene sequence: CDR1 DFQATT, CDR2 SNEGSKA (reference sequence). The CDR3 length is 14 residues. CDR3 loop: CSARARGRGFSQYF. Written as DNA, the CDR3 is TGCAGTGCTAGAGCGAGGGGGAGAGGGTTTTCGCAGTACTTC.

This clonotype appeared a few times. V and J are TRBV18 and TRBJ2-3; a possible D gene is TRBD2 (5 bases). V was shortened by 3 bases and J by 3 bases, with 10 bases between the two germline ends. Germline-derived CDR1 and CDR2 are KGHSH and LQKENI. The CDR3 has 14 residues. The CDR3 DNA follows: TGTGCCAGCTCACCGGAGAGGGTTACAGATACGCAGTATTTT. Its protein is CASSPERVTDTQYF.

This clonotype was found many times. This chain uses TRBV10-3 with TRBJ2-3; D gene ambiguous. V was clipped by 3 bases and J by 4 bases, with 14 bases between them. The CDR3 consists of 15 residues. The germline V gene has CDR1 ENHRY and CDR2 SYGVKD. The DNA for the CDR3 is TGTGCCATCAGTGACCACACTTTTGGGGCAGATACGCAGTATTTT. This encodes CAISDHTFGADTQYF.